This T cell receptor beta chain was recovered during a study of T cell changes during pregnancy in multiple sclerosis. Data came from immunoSEQ multiplex PCR; TCRdb stores just in-frame clones and leaves some out. The sample contains approximately 70,000 clones, roughly 94% of which appear only once. CDR1 SGHVS and CDR2 FQNEAQ come from the germline V gene. The junction had 3 bases not matched to a gene; V was cut back by 5 bases and J by 0 bases. The CDR3 is 16 residues long. The gene calls are TRBV7-8 and TRBJ2-3; 12 bases are a match to TRBD2. The sequence came from a female donor in good health, enrolled as a control in a pregnancy study. Sample: peripheral blood, taken in the second trimester of pregnancy. The CDR3 protein is CASSPLAGGSTDTQYF. The CDR3 nucleotides are TGTGCCAGCAGCCCGCTAGCGGGGGGGAGCACAGATACGCAGTATTTT.